One and the same sample provided the 10 T cell receptor beta chains below, sequenced in a study of T cell responses to AZD1222 COVID-19 vaccine. Only in-frame clones appear in the TCRdb table, and some are missing; sequencing was by immunoSEQ multiplex PCR. The sample lists about 140,000 clones, 92% occurring once. Sample: peripheral blood, taken on day 0 of AZD1222 vaccination. Source of these receptors: an adult in good health.

This chain links TRBV5-1 with TRBJ2-3, with D unresolved. The CDR3 length is 13 residues. The ends were cut back, 4 bases at V and 6 bases at J, with 12 bases in the middle. From germline, CDR1 is SGHRS and CDR2 YFSETQ. CDR3 amino acids: CASSPRRVDTQYF. The CDR3 nucleotides read TGCGCCAGCAGCCCCCGTCGGGTGGATACGCAGTATTTT.

This CDR3 reads CASSPDTGNTGELFF. The CDR3 nucleotides read TGTGCCAGCAGTCCGGACACTGGGAACACCGGGGAGCTGTTTTTT. The rearrangement joins TRBV6-5 to TRBJ2-2; possibly TRBD1 for D (5 bases). V dropped 5 bases and J dropped 1 base, with 11 bases sitting between them. The CDR3 is 15 residues long. Germline V gene lookup returns CDR1 MNHEY and CDR2 SVGAGI.

The chain uses TRBV11-2 and TRBJ2-2; TRBD1 matches at 8 bases. There are 16 residues in the CDR3. From germline, CDR1 is SGHAT and CDR2 FQNNGV. Germline trimming cut 3 bases from V and 0 bases from J; bases unmatched to any gene: 3. The CDR3 DNA reads as TGTGCCAGCAGCTTCAGGGGGCATGCGAACACCGGGGAGCTGTTTTTT. Protein product: CASSFRGHANTGELFF. The variable domain in full, with the rest retrieved from reference TRBV11-2 and TRBJ2-2, is EAGVAQSPRYKIIEKRQSVAFWCNPISGHATLYWYQQILGQGPKLLIQFQNNGVVDDSQLPKDRFSAERLKGVDSTLKIQPAKLEDSAVYLCASSFRGHANTGELFFGEGSRLTVL.

This chain connects TRBV6-5 to TRBJ1-1; 8 bases fit TRBD1. The CDR3 consists of 13 residues. Germline values: CDR1 MNHEY, CDR2 SVGAGI. V dropped 7 bases and J dropped 7; count of bases not matched to a gene: 8. For the CDR3, the DNA is TGTGCCAGCAATGGACAGGGTCGGATTGAAGCTTTCTTT. This translates into CASNGQGRIEAFF.

This clone was observed once. V usage is TRBV6-4 and J usage is TRBJ2-6; 10 nucleotides agree with TRBD2. With 1 base clipped from V and 0 bases from J, the junction kept 15 bases outside the gene matches. The CDR3 runs 22 residues. Germline CDR1 reads MRHNA; CDR2 reads SNTAGT. The CDR3 region is CASSDFPSLRLAGPSGANVLTF. The CDR3 region has the DNA TGTGCCAGCAGTGACTTCCCTAGTCTCCGACTAGCGGGCCCCTCTGGGGCCAACGTCCTGACTTTC.

As for this clone: Other DNA sequences of this sample code for an identical CDR3. V usage is TRBV20-1 and J usage is TRBJ2-5, with D unresolved. Looked up from germline, CDR1 is DFQATT and CDR2 is SNEGSKA (reference sequence). The CDR3 spans 11 residues. Deletions cut 3 bases from V and 5 bases from J, with 7 bases between. The DNA of the CDR3 is TGCAGTGCTAGTGGTGGGGAGACCCAGTACTTC. Translating it yields CSASGGETQYF.

The V call is TRBV15, the J call TRBJ2-3; the D call may be TRBD1 or TRBD2 (5 bases each). Germline CDR1 is LNHNV and CDR2 is YYDKDF (reference sequence). V was pared by 4 bases and J by 6 bases, with 29 bases between. The CDR3 covers 19 residues. The CDR3 DNA is TGTGCCACCAGCACTTATCGGGTCGAGGAAAGGGACCAGTCTGATACGCAGTATTTT. It encodes CATSTYRVEERDQSDTQYF.

Regarding this clone: Other DNA sequences within the sample encode an identical CDR3. The V and J genes are TRBV5-1 and TRBJ1-1, with 8 positions matching TRBD1. The germline V gene encodes CDR1 SGHRS and CDR2 YFSETQ. The CDR3 is 14 amino acids. The V gene end was trimmed by 5 bases and the J gene end by 2 bases; junction bases not matched to a gene: 5. Written as DNA, the CDR3 is TGCGCCAGCAGTCCGGGACAGGTTAACACTGAAGCTTTCTTT. Translation: CASSPGQVNTEAFF.

V is TRBV28 and J is TRBJ1-5; D possibly corresponds to TRBD1 (6 bases). The CDR3 is made up of 17 amino acids. Germline V CDR1 and CDR2: MDHEN, SYDVKM. V lost 5 bases, J lost 7 bases, and 24 bases lay in between. This CDR3 reads CASSPPGGTLSRQPQHF. CDR3 DNA: TGTGCCAGCAGTCCCCCGGGTGGGACACTTTCTAGGCAGCCCCAGCATTTT.

V is TRBV3-1 (or the pseudogene TRBV3-2) and J is TRBJ2-1; D is possibly TRBD2 (5 bases). Germline V lookup: CDR1 LGHDT, CDR2 YNNKEL (reference sequence). This CDR3 has 14 amino acids. Trimming left V 2 bases short and J 4 bases short, with 9 bases between. This CDR3 reads CASSQRREYNEQFF. The CDR3 DNA is TGTGCCAGCAGCCAAAGAAGGGAGTACAATGAGCAGTTCTTC.